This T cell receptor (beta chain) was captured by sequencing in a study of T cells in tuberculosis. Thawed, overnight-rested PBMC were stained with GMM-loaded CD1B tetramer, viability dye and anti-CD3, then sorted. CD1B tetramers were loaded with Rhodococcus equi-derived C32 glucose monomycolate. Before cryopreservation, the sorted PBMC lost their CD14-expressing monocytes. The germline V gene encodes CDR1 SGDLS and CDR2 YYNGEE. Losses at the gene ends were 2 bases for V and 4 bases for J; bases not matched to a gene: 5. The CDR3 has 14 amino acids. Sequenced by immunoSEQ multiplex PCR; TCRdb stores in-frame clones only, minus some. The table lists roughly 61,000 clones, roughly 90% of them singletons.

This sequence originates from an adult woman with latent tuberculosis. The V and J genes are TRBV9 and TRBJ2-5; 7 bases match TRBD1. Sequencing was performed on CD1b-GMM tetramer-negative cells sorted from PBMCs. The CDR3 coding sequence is TGTGCCAGCAGCGTGGGGCCAGGGGGAGAGACCCAGTACTTC. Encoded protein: CASSVGPGGETQYF. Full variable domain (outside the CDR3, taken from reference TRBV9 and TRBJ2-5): DSGVTQTPKHLITATGQRVTLRCSPRSGDLSVYWYQQSLDQGLQFLIQYYNGEERAKGNILERFSAQQFPDLHSELNLSSLELGDSALYFCASSVGPGGETQYFGPGTRLLVL.